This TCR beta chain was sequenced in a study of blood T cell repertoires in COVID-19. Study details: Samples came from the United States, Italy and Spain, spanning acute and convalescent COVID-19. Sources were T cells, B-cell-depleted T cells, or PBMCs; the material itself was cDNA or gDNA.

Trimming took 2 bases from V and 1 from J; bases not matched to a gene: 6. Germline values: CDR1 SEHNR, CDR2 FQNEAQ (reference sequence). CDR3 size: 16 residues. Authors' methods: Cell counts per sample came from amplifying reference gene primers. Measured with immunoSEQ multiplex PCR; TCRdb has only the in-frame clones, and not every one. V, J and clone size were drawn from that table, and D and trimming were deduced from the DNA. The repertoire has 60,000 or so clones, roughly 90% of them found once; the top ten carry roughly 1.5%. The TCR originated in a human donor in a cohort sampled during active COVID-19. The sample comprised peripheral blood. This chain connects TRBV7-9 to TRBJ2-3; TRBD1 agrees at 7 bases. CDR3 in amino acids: CASSLMTGRGTDTQYF. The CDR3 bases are TGTGCCAGCAGCTTAATGACAGGGCGGGGCACAGATACGCAGTATTTT.